This T cell receptor (beta chain) was documented in a study of diagnostic markers for celiac disease. CDR3 size: 16 residues. CDR1 and CDR2 from the germline V gene are MNHEY and SMNVEV (reference sequence). For each CDR3 protein, TCRdb gives one entry from its re-call of the reads, without DNA. The listing contains several thousand distinct CDR3 sequences. This sequence was found in a human donor. This table probably holds off-target reads from a library built for another chain. The genes are TRBV27 and TRBJ2-3; TCRdb's D call, TRBD2, is unchecked because there is no DNA. The sequenced material came from either unsorted cells or a sorted T cell fraction (not recorded which). CDR3: CASSPLVAGGTDTQYF.